This TCR beta chain derives from a study of blood T cell repertoires in COVID-19 (dated by TCRdb to the early 2020s). Context from the whole study: The collaborator samples originated in the United States, Italy and Spain and spanned the acute and convalescent phases of COVID-19. The prospective study material was composed of cDNA or gDNA derived from T cells, B-cell-depleted T cells, or PBMCs. Deeply sampled blood TCRbeta repertoires from subjects exposed to, actively infected with, or recovered from COVID-19 were included in the dataset. The repertoires were released in a freely available public database intended as a resource for research on the immune response to SARS-CoV-2. The samples were drawn from two sources: the first 160 participants of the ongoing ImmuneRACE study, and fewer than 1,500 subjects contributed by 6 global collaborators. Nearly every sample came with metadata listing a de-identified subject ID, COVID-19 status, age in years and sex. HLA class I and class II types, where available, came from metadata supplied by the sample provider rather than from assay-based typing.

Whole blood was collected in K2EDTA tubes by collaborating institutions according to the institutions' own protocols. Collaborator samples were shipped for TCRbeta analysis as frozen whole blood, isolated PBMCs, or DNA extracted from either sample type. Study-level results and caveats: The quantity of clinical and demographic metadata differed by source and by participant and was supplied without curation.

Points on this clone: Its target antigen remains unknown. No base quality information exists; no much larger clone differs at one position.

TCRbeta CDR3 regions were amplified from genomic DNA using the immunoSEQ Assay, a bias-controlled multiplex PCR. Per the original workflow: The number of nucleated cells in each sample was estimated by amplification of reference gene primers within the assay. To quantify the absolute abundance of each unique TCRbeta CDR3 rearrangement, sequence reads were collapsed and filtered. For each sample, productive Simpson clonality was calculated as the square root of Simpson's diversity index over productive rearrangements. Entries here come from immuneACCESS through TCRdb and include only in-frame sequences with V and J called. Some clones fail to appear in such tables; in the studies checked, an unresolved V gene covers under half of the shortfall, and the cause of the remainder is unknown. V and J calls and clone size are as listed in that table; D and trimming were resolved from the DNA. The sample contains 85,000 to 100,000 clones, 55% to 80% of them found a single time. Approximately 25% of the sample goes to the ten largest clones.

Based on the germline V gene, the CDR1 and CDR2 sequences are MDHEN and SYDVKM. Taken from cysteine to phenylalanine, the CDR3 has 14 residues. Only the CDR3 DNA stays, 42 bases, in frame from base 1. Ends trimmed: V by 5 bases, J by 8 bases; bases unmatched to a gene: 11. The specimen was peripheral blood. The receptor was derived from a woman aged 55-69 years in a cohort sampled during active or convalescent COVID-19. Recombination joined TRBV28 with TRBJ1-2, with 7 junctional bases fitting TRBD1. The CDR3 here reads CASSNVDRGGGYTF. The DNA sequence is given as TGTGCCAGCAGTAACGTGGACAGAGGGGGCGGCTACACCTTC.